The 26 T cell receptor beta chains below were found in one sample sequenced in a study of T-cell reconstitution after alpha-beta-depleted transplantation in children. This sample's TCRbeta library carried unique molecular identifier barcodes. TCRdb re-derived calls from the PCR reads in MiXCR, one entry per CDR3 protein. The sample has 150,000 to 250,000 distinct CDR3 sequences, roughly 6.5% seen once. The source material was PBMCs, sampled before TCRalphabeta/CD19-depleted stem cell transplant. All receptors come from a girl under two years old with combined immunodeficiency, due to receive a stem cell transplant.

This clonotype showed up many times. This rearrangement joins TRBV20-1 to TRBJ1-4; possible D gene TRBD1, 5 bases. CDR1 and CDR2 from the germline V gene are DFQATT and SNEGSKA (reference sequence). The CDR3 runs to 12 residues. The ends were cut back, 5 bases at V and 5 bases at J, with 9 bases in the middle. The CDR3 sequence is CSAQGGNEKLFF. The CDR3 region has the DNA TGCAGTGCTCAGGGTGGCAATGAAAAACTGTTTTTT.

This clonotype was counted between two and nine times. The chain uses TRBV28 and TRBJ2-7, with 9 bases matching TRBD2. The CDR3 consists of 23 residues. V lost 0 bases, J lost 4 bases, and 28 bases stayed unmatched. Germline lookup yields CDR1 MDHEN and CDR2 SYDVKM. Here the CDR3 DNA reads TGTGCCAGCAGTTTATGGGCTTTTCGTCCCCTGGAGGATAGCGGGGGAGGAGGGTACGAGCAGTACTTC. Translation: CASSLWAFRPLEDSGGGGYEQYF.

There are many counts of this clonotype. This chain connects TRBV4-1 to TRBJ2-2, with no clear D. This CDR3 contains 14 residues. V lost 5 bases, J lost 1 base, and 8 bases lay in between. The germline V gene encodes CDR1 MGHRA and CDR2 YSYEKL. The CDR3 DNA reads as TGCGCCAGCAGCACCCCGTGGAACACCGGGGAGCTGTTTTTT. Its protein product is CASSTPWNTGELFF.

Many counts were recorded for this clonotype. The CDR3 nucleotides are TGTGCCAGCAGCTTAGGGGCATTGCGCGAGCAGTACTTC. Its protein is CASSLGALREQYF. The chain combines TRBV7-6 with TRBJ2-7; D not resolved. The V end lost 1 base, the J end lost 6 bases, and 10 bases lay between the germline ends. The V gene's germline CDR1 is SGHVS and CDR2 FNYEAQ. CDR3 length: 13 residues.

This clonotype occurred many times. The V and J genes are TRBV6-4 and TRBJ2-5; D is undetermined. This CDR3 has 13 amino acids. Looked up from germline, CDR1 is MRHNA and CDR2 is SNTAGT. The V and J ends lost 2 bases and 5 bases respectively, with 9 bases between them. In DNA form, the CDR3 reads TGTGCCAGCAGTGACGAGTTGGGGGAGACCCAGTACTTC. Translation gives CASSDELGETQYF.

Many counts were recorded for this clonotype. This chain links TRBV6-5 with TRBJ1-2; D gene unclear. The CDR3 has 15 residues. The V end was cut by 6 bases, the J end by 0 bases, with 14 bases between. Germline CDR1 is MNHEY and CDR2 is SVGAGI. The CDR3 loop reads CASSSLGRPNYGYTF. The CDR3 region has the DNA TGTGCCAGCAGCTCCTTAGGGAGGCCTAACTATGGCTACACCTTC.

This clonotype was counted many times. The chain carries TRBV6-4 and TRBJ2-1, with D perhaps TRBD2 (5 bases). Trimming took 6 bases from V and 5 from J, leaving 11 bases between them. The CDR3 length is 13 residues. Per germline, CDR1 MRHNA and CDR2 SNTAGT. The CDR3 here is CASSFGVNNEQFF. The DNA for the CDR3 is TGTGCCAGCAGCTTCGGGGTTAACAATGAGCAGTTCTTC.

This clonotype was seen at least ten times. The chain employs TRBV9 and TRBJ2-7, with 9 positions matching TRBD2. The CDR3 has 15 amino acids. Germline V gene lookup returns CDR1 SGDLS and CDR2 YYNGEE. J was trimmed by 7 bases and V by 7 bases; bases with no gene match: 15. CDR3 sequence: CASGGGGTSPLEQYF. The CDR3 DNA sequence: TGTGCCAGCGGAGGGGGGGGGACTAGCCCTCTGGAGCAGTACTTC. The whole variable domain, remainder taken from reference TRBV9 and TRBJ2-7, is DSGVTQTPKHLITATGQRVTLRCSPRSGDLSVYWYQQSLDQGLQFLIQYYNGEERAKGNILERFSAQQFPDLHSELNLSSLELGDSALYFCASGGGGTSPLEQYFGPGTRLTVT.

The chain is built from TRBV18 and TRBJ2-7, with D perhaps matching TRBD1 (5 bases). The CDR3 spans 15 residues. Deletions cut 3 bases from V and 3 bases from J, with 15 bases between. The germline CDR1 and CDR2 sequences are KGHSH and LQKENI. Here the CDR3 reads CASSPQGAGIYEQYF. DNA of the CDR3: TGTGCCAGCTCACCCCAAGGGGCAGGGATCTACGAGCAGTACTTC.

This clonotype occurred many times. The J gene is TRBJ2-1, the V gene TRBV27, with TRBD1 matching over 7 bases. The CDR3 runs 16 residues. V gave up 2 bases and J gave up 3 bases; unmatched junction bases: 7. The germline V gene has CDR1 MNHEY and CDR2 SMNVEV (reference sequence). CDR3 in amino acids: CASSLMPGQYYNEQFF. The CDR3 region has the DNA TGTGCCAGCAGTTTAATGCCGGGACAGTACTACAATGAGCAGTTCTTC.

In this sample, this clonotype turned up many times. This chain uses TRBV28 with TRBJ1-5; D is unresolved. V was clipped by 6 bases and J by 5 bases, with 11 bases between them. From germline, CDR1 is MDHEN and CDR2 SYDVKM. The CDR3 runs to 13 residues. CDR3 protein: CASSPLTHQPQHF. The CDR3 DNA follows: TGTGCCAGCAGCCCCCTAACTCATCAGCCCCAGCATTTT.

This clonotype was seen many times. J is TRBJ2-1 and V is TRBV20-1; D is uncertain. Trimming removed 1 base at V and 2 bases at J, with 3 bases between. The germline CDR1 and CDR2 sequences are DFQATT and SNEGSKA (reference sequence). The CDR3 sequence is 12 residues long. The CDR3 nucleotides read TGCAGTGCTAGAGGGCCCTACAATGAGCAGTTCTTC. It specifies CSARGPYNEQFF.

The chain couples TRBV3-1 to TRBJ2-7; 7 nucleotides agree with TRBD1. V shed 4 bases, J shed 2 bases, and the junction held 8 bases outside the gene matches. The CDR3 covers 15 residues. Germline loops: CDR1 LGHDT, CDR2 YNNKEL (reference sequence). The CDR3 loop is CASSLWGQTAYEQYF. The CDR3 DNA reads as TGTGCCAGCAGCCTTTGGGGACAGACGGCCTACGAGCAGTACTTC.

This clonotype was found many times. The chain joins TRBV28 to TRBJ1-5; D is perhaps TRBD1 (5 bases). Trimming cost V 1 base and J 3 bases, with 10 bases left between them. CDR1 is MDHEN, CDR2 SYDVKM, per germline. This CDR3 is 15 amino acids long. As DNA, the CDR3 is TGTGCCAGCAGTTTATTCGAGGGGATCAATCAGCCCCAGCATTTT. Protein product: CASSLFEGINQPQHF.

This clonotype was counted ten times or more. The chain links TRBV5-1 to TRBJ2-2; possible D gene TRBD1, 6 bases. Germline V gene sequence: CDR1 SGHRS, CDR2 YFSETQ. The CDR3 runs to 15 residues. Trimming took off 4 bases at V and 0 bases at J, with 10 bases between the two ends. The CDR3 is CASSVGQPNTGELFF. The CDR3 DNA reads TGCGCCAGCAGCGTCGGACAGCCGAACACCGGGGAGCTGTTTTTT.

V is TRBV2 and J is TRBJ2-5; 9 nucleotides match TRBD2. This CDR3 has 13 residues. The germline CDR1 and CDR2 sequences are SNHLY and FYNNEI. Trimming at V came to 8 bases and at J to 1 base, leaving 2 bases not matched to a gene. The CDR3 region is CASEAGGQETQYF. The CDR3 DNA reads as TGTGCCAGCGAAGCGGGAGGCCAAGAGACCCAGTACTTC.

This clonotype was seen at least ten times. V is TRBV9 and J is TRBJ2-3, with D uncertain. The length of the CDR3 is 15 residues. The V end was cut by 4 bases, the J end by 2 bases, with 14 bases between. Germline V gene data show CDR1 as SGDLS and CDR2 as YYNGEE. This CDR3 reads CASSTPLGSTDTQYF. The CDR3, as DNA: TGTGCCAGCAGCACCCCCCTCGGCTCCACAGATACGCAGTATTTT.

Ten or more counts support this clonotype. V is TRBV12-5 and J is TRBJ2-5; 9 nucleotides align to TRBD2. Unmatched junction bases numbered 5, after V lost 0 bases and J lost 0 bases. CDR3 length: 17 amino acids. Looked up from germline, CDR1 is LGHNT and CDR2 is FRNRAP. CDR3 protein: CASGLVLSGRNQETQYF. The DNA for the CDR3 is TGTGCTAGTGGTTTGGTACTGAGCGGGAGGAACCAAGAGACCCAGTACTTC.

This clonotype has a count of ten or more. CDR3: CASSQDEAGGNTGELFF. The CDR3 nucleotides are TGTGCCAGCAGCCAAGATGAAGCGGGAGGGAACACCGGGGAGCTGTTTTTT. The J gene is TRBJ2-2, the V gene TRBV4-2; 9 bases are a match to TRBD2. The CDR3 is made up of 17 amino acids. Looked up from germline, CDR1 is LGHNA and CDR2 is YNFKEQ. The J segment lost 1 base and the V segment lost 0 bases, leaving 3 bases of the junction unmatched.

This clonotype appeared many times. CDR3 amino acids: CASSYSMRGSKVRRAQYF. CDR3 coding DNA: TGTGCCAGCAGTTACTCGATGAGAGGTTCCAAAGTAAGAAGGGCCCAGTACTTC. This chain links TRBV6-2 or TRBV6-3 with TRBJ2-5; D call uncertain. This CDR3 is built from 18 residues. The V and J ends lost 0 bases and 9 bases respectively, with 26 bases between them. Germline assignment: CDR1 MNHEY and CDR2 SVGEGT.

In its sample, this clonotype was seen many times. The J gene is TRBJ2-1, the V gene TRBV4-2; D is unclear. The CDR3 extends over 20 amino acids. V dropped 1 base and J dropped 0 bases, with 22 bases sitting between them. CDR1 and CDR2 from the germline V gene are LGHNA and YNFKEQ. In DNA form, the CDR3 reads TGTGCCAGCAGCCAAGGGTACCGTATTCCCCTAAGGAGCTCCTACAATGAGCAGTTCTTC. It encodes CASSQGYRIPLRSSYNEQFF.

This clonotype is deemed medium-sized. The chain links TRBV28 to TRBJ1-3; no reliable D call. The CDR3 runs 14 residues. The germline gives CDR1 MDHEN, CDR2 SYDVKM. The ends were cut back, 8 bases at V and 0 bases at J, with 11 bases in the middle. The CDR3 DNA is TGTGCCAGCGGTCTAACATTCTCTGGAAACACCATATATTTT. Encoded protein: CASGLTFSGNTIYF. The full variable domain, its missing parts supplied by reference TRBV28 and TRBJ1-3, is DVKVTQSSRYLVKRTGEKVFLECVQDMDHENMFWYRQDPGLGLRLIYFSYDVKMKEKGDIPEGYSVSREKKERFSLILESASTNQTSMYLCASGLTFSGNTIYFGEGSWLTVV.

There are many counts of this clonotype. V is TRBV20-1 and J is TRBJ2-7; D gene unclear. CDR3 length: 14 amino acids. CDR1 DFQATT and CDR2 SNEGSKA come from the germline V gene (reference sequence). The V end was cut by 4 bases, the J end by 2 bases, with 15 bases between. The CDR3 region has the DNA TGCAGTGCTACTTCATTCTCTAACACCTACGAGCAGTACTTC. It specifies CSATSFSNTYEQYF.

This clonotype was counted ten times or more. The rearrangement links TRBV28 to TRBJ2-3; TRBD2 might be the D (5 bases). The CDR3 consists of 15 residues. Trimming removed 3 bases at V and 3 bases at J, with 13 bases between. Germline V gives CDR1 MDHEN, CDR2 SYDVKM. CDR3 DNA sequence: TGTGCCAGCAGTTTTGAAAACGGGGAGACAGATACGCAGTATTTT. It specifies CASSFENGETDTQYF.

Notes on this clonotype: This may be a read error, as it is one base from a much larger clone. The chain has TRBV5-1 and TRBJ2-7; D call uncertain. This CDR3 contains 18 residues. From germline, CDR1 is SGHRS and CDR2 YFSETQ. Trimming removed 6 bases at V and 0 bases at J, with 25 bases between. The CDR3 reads CASILGGGKSMASYEQYF. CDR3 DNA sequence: TGCGCCAGCATCTTAGGCGGTGGGAAGAGCATGGCCTCCTACGAGCAGTACTTC. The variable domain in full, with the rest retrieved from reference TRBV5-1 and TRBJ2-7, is KAGVTQTPRYLIKTRGQQVTLSCSPISGHRSVSWYQQTPGQGLQFLFEYFSETQRNKGNFPGRFSGRQFSNSRSEMNVSTLELGDSALYLCASILGGGKSMASYEQYFGPGTRLTVT.

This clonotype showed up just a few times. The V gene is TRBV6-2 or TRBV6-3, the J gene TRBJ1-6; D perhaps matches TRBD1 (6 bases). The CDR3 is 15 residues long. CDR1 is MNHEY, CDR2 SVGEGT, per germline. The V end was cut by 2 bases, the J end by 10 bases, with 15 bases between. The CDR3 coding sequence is TGTGCCAGCAGTTACGGTCTGGGACACCTATCACCCCTCCACTTT. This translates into CASSYGLGHLSPLHF.